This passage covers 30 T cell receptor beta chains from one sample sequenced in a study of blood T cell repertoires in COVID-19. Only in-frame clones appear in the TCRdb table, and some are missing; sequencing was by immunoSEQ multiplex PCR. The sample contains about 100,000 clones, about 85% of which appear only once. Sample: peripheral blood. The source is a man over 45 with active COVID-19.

CDR3 residues: CASSAGRGPNQPQHF. CDR3 DNA sequence: TGTGCCAGCAGCGCGGGAAGGGGTCCCAATCAGCCCCAGCATTTT. The chain links TRBV5-4 to TRBJ1-5; D might be TRBD1 (5 bases). Germline V gene data show CDR1 as SGHNT and CDR2 as YYREEE (reference sequence). There are 15 residues in the CDR3. The V end lost 4 bases, the J end lost 3 bases, and 14 bases lay between the germline ends.

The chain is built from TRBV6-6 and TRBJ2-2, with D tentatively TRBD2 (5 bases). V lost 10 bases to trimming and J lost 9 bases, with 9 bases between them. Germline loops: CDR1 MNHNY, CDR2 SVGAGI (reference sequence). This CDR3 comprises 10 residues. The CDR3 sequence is CATGRRELFF. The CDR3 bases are TGTGCCACGGGAAGGAGGGAGCTGTTTTTT.

This CDR3 is CASSLAGDKNIQYF. The CDR3 DNA sequence: TGCGCCAGCAGCTTGGCAGGGGATAAAAACATTCAGTACTTC. The V call is TRBV5-1, the J call TRBJ2-4; a weak D match, TRBD1 (6 bases). Germline V lookup: CDR1 SGHRS, CDR2 YFSETQ. V shed 0 bases and J shed 4 bases, with 8 bases lying between them. The CDR3 has 14 amino acids.

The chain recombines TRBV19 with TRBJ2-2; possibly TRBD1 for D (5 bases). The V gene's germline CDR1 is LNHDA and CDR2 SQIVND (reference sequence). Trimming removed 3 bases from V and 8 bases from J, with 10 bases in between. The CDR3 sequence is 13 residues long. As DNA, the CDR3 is TGTGCCAGTAGTATCAGCAGGGTTGGGGAGCTGTTTTTT. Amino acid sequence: CASSISRVGELFF. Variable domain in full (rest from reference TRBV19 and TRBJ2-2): DGGITQSPKYLFRKEGQNVTLSCEQNLNHDAMYWYRQDPGQGLRLIYYSQIVNDFQKGDIAEGYSVSREKKESFPLTVTSAQKNPTAFYLCASSISRVGELFFGEGSRLTVL.

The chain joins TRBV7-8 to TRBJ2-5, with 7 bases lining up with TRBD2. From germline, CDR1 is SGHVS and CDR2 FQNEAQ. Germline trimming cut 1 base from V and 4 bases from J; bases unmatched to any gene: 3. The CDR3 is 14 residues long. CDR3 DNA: TGTGCCAGCAGCTTAGGGGGGGGAATAGAGACCCAGTACTTC. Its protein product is CASSLGGGIETQYF.

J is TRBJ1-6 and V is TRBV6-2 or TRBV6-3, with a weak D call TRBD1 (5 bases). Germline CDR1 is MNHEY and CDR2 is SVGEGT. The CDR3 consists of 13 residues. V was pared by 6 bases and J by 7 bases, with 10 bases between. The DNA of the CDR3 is TGTGCCAGCAGCCGGGGGGTCAATTCACCCCTCCACTTT. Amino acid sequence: CASSRGVNSPLHF.

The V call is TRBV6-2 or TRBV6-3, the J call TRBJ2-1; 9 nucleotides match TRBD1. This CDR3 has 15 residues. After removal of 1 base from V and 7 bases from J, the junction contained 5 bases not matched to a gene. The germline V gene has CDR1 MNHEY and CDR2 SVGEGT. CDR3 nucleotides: TGTGCCAGCAGTTACTGGGGACAGGGAGAGAATGAGCAGTTCTTC. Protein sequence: CASSYWGQGENEQFF.

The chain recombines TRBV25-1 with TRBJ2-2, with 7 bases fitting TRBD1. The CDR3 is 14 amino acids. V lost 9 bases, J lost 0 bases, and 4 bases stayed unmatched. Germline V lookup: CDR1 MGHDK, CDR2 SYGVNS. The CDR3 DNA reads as TGTGCCAGTCGGGACAGCGCGAACACCGGGGAGCTGTTTTTT. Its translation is CASRDSANTGELFF.

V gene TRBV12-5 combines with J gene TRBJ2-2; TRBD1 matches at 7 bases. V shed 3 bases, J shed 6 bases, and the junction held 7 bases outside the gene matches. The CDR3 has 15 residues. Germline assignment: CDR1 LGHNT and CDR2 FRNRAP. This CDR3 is CASGLGEGASGELFF. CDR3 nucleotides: TGTGCTAGTGGTTTAGGTGAGGGGGCGTCCGGGGAGCTGTTTTTT.

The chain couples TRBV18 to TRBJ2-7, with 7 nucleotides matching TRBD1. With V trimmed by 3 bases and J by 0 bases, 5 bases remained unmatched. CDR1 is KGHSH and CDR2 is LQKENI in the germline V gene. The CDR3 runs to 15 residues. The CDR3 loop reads CASSPTGDYSYEQYF. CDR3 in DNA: TGTGCCAGCTCACCCACAGGGGATTACTCCTACGAGCAGTACTTC.

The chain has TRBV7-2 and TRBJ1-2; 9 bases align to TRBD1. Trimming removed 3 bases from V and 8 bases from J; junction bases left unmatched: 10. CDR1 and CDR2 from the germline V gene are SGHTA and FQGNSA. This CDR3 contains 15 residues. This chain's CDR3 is CASSFLGQGWYGYTF. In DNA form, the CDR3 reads TGTGCCAGCAGCTTCCTAGGACAGGGGTGGTACGGCTACACCTTC.

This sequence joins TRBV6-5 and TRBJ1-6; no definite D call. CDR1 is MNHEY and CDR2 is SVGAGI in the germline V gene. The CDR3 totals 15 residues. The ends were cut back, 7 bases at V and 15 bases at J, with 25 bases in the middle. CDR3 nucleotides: TGTGCCAGCACCCCCGGCAAGTCCCCGCGGGGTAACCTCCACTTT. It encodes CASTPGKSPRGNLHF.

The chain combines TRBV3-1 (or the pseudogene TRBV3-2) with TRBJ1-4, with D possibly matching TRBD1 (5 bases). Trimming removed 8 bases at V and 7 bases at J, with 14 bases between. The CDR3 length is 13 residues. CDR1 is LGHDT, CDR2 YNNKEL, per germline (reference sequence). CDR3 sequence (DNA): TGTGCCAGCGCTCCAGGGCTTGGTGAAAAACTGTTTTTT. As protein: CASAPGLGEKLFF.

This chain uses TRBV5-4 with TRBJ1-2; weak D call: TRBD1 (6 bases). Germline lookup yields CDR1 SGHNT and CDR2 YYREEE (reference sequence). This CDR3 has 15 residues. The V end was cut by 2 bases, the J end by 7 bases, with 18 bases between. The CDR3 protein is CASSLISQGRGGYTF. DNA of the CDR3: TGTGCCAGCAGCTTAATCTCACAGGGACGGGGTGGCTACACCTTC.

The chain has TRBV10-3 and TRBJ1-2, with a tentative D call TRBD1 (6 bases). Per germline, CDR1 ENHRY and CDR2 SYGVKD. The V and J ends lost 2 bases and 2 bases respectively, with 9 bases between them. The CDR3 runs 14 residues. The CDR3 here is CAISEAGTNYGYTF. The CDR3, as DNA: TGTGCCATCAGTGAGGCCGGGACAAACTATGGCTACACCTTC.

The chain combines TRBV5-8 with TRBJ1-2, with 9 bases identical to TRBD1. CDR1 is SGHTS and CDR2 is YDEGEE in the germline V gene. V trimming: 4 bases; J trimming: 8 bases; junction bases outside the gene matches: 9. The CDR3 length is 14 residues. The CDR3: CASSATGTGSGYTF. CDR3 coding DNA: TGTGCCAGCAGCGCCACCGGGACAGGGAGCGGCTACACCTTC.

CDR3 sequence reads: CASSLVGGGGADTQYF. The CDR3 DNA reads as TGTGCCAGCAGCTTAGTAGGAGGCGGGGGGGCAGATACGCAGTATTTT. The chain has TRBV11-2 and TRBJ2-3, with 9 bases lining up with TRBD2. CDR3 length: 16 residues. After removal of 1 base from V and 4 bases from J, the junction contained 6 bases not matched to a gene. CDR1 and CDR2 (germline): SGHAT, FQNNGV. Filled out from reference TRBV11-2 and TRBJ2-3, the complete variable domain reads EAGVAQSPRYKIIEKRQSVAFWCNPISGHATLYWYQQILGQGPKLLIQFQNNGVVDDSQLPKDRFSAERLKGVDSTLKIQPAKLEDSAVYLCASSLVGGGGADTQYFGPGTRLTVL.

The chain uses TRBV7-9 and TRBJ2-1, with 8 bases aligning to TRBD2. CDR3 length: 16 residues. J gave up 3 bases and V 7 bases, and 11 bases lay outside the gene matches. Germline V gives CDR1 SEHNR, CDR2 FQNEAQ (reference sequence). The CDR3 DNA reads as TGTGCCAGCACTCCCGGCCCGGGGGGGGGCTACAATGAGCAGTTCTTC. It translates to CASTPGPGGGYNEQFF. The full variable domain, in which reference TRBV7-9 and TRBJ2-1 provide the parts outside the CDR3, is DTGVSQNPRHKITKRGQNVTFRCDPISEHNRLYWYRQTLGQGPEFLTYFQNEAQLEKSRLLSDRFSAERPKGSFSTLEIQRTEQGDSAMYLCASTPGPGGGYNEQFFGPGTRLTVL.

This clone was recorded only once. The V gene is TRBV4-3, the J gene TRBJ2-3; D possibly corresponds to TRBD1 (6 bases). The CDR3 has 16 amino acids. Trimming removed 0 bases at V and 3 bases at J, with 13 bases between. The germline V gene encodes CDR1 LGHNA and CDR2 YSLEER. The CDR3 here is CASSQDTGQGTDTQYF. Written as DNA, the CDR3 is TGCGCCAGCAGCCAAGATACAGGGCAGGGGACAGATACGCAGTATTTT.

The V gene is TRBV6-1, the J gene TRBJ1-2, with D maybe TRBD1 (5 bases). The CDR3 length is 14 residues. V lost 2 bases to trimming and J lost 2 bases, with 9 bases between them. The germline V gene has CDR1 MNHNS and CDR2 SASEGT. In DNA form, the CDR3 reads TGTGCCAGCAGTGAACAGACAGTAAACTATGGCTACACCTTC. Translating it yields CASSEQTVNYGYTF.

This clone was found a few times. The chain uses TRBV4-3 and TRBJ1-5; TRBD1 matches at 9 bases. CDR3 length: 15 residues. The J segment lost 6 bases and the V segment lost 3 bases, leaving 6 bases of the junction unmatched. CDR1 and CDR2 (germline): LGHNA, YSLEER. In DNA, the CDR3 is TGCGCCAGCAGCCATGGACAGGGGAAGGGTCAGCCCCAGCATTTT. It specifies CASSHGQGKGQPQHF.

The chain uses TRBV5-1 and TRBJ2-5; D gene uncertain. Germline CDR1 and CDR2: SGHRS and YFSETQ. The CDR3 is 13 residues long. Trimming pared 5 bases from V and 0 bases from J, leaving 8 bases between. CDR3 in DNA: TGCGCCAGCAGGAGCGCGTACCAAGAGACCCAGTACTTC. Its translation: CASRSAYQETQYF.

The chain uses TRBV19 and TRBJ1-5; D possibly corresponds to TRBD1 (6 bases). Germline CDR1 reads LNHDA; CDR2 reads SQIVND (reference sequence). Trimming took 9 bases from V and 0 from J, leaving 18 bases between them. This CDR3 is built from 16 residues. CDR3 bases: TGTGCCAGCAGTCTCAGGGGCCAGAATAGCAATCAGCCCCAGCATTTT. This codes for CASSLRGQNSNQPQHF.

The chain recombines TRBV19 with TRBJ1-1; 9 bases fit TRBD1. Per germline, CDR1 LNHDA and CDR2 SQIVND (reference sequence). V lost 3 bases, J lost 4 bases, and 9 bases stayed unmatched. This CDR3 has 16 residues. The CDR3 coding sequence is TGTGCCAGTAGTATTCGAGGGACAGGGTTGGGCACTGAAGCTTTCTTT. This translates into CASSIRGTGLGTEAFF.

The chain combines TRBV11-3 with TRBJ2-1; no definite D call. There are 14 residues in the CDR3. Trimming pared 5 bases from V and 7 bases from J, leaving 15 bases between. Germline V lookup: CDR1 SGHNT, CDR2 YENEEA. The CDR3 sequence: CASSPRTVSNEQFF. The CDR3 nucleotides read TGTGCCAGCAGCCCTAGAACCGTTTCGAATGAGCAGTTCTTC.

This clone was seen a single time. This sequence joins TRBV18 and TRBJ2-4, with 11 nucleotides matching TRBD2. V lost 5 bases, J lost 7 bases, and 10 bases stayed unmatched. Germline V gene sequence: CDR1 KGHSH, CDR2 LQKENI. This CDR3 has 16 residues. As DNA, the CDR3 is TGTGCCAGCTCAGCACTAGCGGGGGCCGCGGGGAACATTCAGTACTTC. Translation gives CASSALAGAAGNIQYF. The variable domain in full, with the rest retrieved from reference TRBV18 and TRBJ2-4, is NAGVMQNPRHLVRRRGQEARLRCSPMKGHSHVYWYRQLPEEGLKFMVYLQKENIIDESGMPKERFSAEFPKEGPSILRIQQVVRGDSAAYFCASSALAGAAGNIQYFGAGTRLSVL.

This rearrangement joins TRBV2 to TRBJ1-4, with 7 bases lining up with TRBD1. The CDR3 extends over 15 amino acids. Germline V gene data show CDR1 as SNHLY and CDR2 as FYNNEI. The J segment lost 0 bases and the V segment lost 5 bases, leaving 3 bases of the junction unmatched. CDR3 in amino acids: CASSLGTATNEKLFF. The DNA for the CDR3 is TGTGCCAGCAGTTTGGGGACAGCAACTAATGAAAAACTGTTTTTT. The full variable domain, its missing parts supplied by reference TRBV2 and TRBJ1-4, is EPEVTQTPSHQVTQMGQEVILRCVPISNHLYFYWYRQILGQKVEFLVSFYNNEISEKSEIFDDQFSVERPDGSNFTLKIRSTKLEDSAMYFCASSLGTATNEKLFFGSGTQLSVL.

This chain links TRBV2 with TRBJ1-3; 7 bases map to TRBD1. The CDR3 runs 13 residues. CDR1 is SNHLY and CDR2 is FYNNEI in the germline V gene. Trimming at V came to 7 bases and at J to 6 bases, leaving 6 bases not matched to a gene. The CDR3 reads CASTGDSKNTIYF. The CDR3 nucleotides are TGTGCCAGCACCGGGGACAGCAAAAACACCATATATTTT.

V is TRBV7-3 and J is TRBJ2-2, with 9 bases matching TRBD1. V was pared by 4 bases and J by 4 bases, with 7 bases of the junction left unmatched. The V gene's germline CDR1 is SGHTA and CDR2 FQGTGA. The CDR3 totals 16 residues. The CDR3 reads CASSSNRGQGTGELFF. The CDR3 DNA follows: TGTGCCAGCAGCTCCAACAGGGGGCAGGGCACCGGGGAGCTGTTTTTT.

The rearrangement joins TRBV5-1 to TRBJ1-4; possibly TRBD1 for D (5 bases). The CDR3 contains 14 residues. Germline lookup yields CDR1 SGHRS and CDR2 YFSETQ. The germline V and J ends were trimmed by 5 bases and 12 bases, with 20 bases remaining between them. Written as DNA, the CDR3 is TGCGCCAGCAGTATGCAGGGTTCCATCGTGGAACTGTTTTTT. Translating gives CASSMQGSIVELFF.